A selection of T cell receptor beta chains follows, all from one sample in a study of cytomegalovirus exposure and HLA in healthy donors. Measured with immunoSEQ multiplex PCR; TCRdb has only the in-frame clones, and not every one. Found here are 200,000 or so clones, around 77% of them singletons; the top ten hold under 3%. Sequencing input: PBMCs. These receptors came from a woman aged 25 to 39 in good health and CMV-seronegative. Both conserved end residues are part of each CDR3. The D gene is left open where the match is weak. Some rows have no size entry. The others give once, few or many, or a class for an expanded clone.

TRBD1	TRBJ1-1	TRBV29-1	NA	TGCAGCGTGGGGGACAGGGCCCTGCGGACTGAAGCTTTCTTT	CSVGDRALRTEAFF
TRBD1	TRBJ2-7	TRBV30	NA	TGTGCCTGGAGATCGCCGGGACAGGGATCTTACGAGCAGTACTTC	CAWRSPGQGSYEQYF
TRBD2	TRBJ2-7	TRBV7-9	few	TGTGCCAGCAGCCCCGGGACTAGCGCATGGTACGAGCAGTACTTC	CASSPGTSAWYEQYF
TRBD2	TRBJ2-1	TRBV19	NA	TGTGCCACCCATGAAATTTCTAGCGGGGGGGCCCGGGAGCAGTTCTTC	CATHEISSGGAREQFF
TRBD1	TRBJ2-7	TRBV30	once	TGTGCCTGGTCCCCGGACAGGGTACTCTACGAGCAGTACTTC	CAWSPDRVLYEQYF
TRBD1	TRBJ1-5	TRBV5-6	NA	TGTGCCAGCAGTTCCGGACAGGGCCTTTATAGCAATCAGCCCCAGCATTTT	CASSSGQGLYSNQPQHF
NA	TRBJ1-2	TRBV5-6	NA	TGTGCCAGCACTCAGGGGTACGGTGGCTACACCTTC	CASTQGYGGYTF
NA	TRBJ2-7	TRBV4-1	NA	TGCGCCAGCAGCCAAGCCGACAAGTACTACGAGCAGTACTTC	CASSQADKYYEQYF
TRBD2	TRBJ2-7	TRBV13	NA	TGTGCCAGCAGCGCCCGACCCCGACTAGCGGGAGATTACGACGAGCAGTACTTC	CASSARPRLAGDYDEQYF
NA	TRBJ1-2	TRBV28	NA	TGTGCCAGCATGCCAGTCGGGGAATTTTTGGGCGGCTACACCTTC	CASMPVGEFLGGYTF
NA	TRBJ2-3	TRBV6-5	NA	TGTGCCAGCAGTTCGCCGGGGGGCACAGATACGCAGTATTTT	CASSSPGGTDTQYF
NA	TRBJ1-5	TRBV4-1	once	TGCGCCAGCAGCCCTAGGGAGCGGATAAATCAGCCCCAGCATTTT	CASSPRERINQPQHF
TRBD2	TRBJ2-7	TRBV4-1	NA	TGCGCCAGCAGCCTGCGGGGGAGTACATACGAGCAGTACTTC	CASSLRGSTYEQYF
TRBD1	TRBJ1-2	TRBV7-9	NA	TGTGCCAGCAGCTTAGGAGGGGGCGTCTTCTCTCATGGCTACACCTTC	CASSLGGGVFSHGYTF
NA	TRBJ2-2	TRBV4-1	NA	TGCGCCAGCAGCCAAGCCGAGGACAGTCTAGCCCGTCAGGAGCTGTTTTTT	CASSQAEDSLARQELFF
TRBD2	TRBJ2-1	TRBV4-2	NA	TGTGCCAGCAGCCAGGAGGGACTAGCGGGAGGTTACAATGAGCAGTTCTTC	CASSQEGLAGGYNEQFF
NA	TRBJ2-3	TRBV12-5	NA	TGTGCTAGTGGTTGGGGGGACCTCCCGGTAGATACGCAGTATTTT	CASGWGDLPVDTQYF
NA	TRBJ1-4	TRBV4-1	NA	TGCGCCAGCAGCCAAGCAGGGGTAGGGGAAAAACTGTTTTTT	CASSQAGVGEKLFF
NA	TRBJ1-1	TRBV7-2	NA	TGTGCCAGCAGCCCGCAGGCGTTGAACACTGAAGCTTTCTTT	CASSPQALNTEAFF
NA	TRBJ2-5	TRBV4-1	NA	TGCGCCAGCAGCCAGCGGGACGGACCTGGGGAGACCCAGTACTTC	CASSQRDGPGETQYF
TRBD1	TRBJ1-5	TRBV9	NA	TGTGCCAGCAGCCCCACAGGGGATTCCTGGCCCCAGCATTTT	CASSPTGDSWPQHF
NA	TRBJ2-5	TRBV28	NA	TGTGCCAGCACCCTTACGAGAACCCAAGAGACCCAGTACTTC	CASTLTRTQETQYF
TRBD2	TRBJ2-1	TRBV9	NA	TGTGCCAGCAGCGTAGCGAGCGGGGGACTCTACAATGAGCAGTTCTTC	CASSVASGGLYNEQFF
TRBD1	TRBJ2-5	TRBV4-2	NA	TGTGCCAGCAGCCTCGGGACAGGGGGCGCGGAGGGTGAGACCCAGTACTTC	CASSLGTGGAEGETQYF
NA	TRBJ2-7	TRBV7-9	NA	TGTGCCAGCAGCCGTGGAGTTGGAGGGAACGAGCAGTACTTC	CASSRGVGGNEQYF
NA	TRBJ2-7	TRBV7-8	few	TGTGCCAGCAGCTTAGGGGCGGGGGCCCTCTACGAGCAGTACTTC	CASSLGAGALYEQYF
NA	TRBJ1-5	TRBV6-5	NA	TGTGCCAGCAGGGACAATAGCAATCAGCCCCAGCATTTT	CASRDNSNQPQHF
TRBD1	TRBJ1-4	TRBV12-5	NA	TGTGCTAGTGCCCAAGGTGTGGGACAGCAGGCAACTAATGAAAAACTGTTTTTT	CASAQGVGQQATNEKLFF
NA	TRBJ2-5	TRBV6-1	NA	TGTGCCAGCAGTGAGACTAGGGGAGAGACCCAGTACTTC	CASSETRGETQYF
TRBD1	TRBJ2-2	TRBV2	NA	TGTGCCAGCAGCGGGACAGGGGGCACCGGGGAGCTGTTTTTT	CASSGTGGTGELFF
TRBD1	TRBJ1-1	TRBV28	NA	TGTGCCAGCAGTTTGACAGGGGCTGAAGCTTTCTTT	CASSLTGAEAFF
TRBD1	TRBJ2-2	TRBV7-3	NA	TGTGCCAGCAGCTGGACAGGGGTCGAAAACACCGGGGAGCTGTTTTTT	CASSWTGVENTGELFF
NA	TRBJ1-2	TRBV7-9	NA	TGTGCCAGCAGCCCAAGTGGGGGCTACCGTGGCTACACCTTC	CASSPSGGYRGYTF
NA	TRBJ2-5	TRBV6-6	NA	TGTGCCAGCAGCCGAAGACAGCAAGAGACCCAGTACTTC	CASSRRQQETQYF
NA	TRBJ1-2	TRBV7-3	NA	TGTGCCAGCAGCCCAAAGGGTCGGGGACACCAAGAGTATGGCTACACCTTC	CASSPKGRGHQEYGYTF
TRBD2	TRBJ2-5	TRBV27	NA	TGTGCCAGCCTCCCCTCGCGGGGGGATGCAAAGGAGGAGACCCAGTACTTC	CASLPSRGDAKEETQYF
NA	TRBJ1-1	TRBV30	NA	TGTGCCTGGAGTGTGCGAGGGATCATGAACACTGAAGCTTTCTTT	CAWSVRGIMNTEAFF
NA	TRBJ2-1	TRBV28	NA	TGTGCCAGCAGCCCCACTCTGGGGGCTTCCTACAATGAGCAGTTCTTC	CASSPTLGASYNEQFF
NA	TRBJ2-7	TRBV6-1	NA	TGTGCCAGCAACGGTAACAGGGTAGGGTACGAGCAGTACTTC	CASNGNRVGYEQYF
NA	TRBJ2-4	TRBV2	NA	TGTGCCAGCGAAGCAAACATTCAGTACTTC	CASEANIQYF
TRBD1	TRBJ2-7	TRBV10-3	NA	TGTGCCATCAGTGAGTCATCACAGGGGTGGGGCGAGCAGTACTTC	CAISESSQGWGEQYF